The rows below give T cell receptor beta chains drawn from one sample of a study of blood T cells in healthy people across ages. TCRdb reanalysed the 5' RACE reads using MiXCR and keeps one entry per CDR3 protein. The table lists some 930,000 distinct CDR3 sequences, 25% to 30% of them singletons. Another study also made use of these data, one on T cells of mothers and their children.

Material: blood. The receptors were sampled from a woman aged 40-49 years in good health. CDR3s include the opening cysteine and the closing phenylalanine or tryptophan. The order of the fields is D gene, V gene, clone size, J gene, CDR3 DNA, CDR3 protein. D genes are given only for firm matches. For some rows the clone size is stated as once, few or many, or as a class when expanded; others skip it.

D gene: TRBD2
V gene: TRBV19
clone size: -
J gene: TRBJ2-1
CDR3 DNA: TGTGCCAGTAGCCCGGGAGGAGGGCTGAATGAGCAGTTCTTC
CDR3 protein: CASSPGGGLNEQFF

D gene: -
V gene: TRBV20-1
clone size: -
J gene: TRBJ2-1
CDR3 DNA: TGCAGTGCTAGGGATTTCGTAGCCTACAATGAGCAGTTCTTC
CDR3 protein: CSARDFVAYNEQFF

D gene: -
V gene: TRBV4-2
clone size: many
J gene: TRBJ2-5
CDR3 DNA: TGTGCCAGCAGCCAAGATTCCGGCTTCCAACCGCAAGAGACCCAGTACTTC
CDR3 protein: CASSQDSGFQPQETQYF

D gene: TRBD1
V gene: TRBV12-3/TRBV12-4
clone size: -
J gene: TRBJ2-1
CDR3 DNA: TGTGCCAGCAGCGCCCTAGGCAGGGGGCGCGGCAATGAGCAGTTCTTC
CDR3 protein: CASSALGRGRGNEQFF

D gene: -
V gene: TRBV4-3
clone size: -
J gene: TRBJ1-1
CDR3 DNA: TGCGCCAGCAGCCAAGATAAGGGGACTGAAGCTTTCTTT
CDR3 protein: CASSQDKGTEAFF

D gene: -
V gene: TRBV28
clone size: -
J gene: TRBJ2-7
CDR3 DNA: TGTGCCAGCAGTTTTCCTGGCCCTTACTCCTACGAGCAGTACTTC
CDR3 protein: CASSFPGPYSYEQYF

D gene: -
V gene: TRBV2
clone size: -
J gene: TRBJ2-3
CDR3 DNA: TGTGCCAGCAGTGCCCAACTAGCAGGACGGGATACGCAGTATTTT
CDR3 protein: CASSAQLAGRDTQYF

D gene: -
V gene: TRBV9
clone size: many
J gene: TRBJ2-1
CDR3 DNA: TGTGCCAGCAGCCCCACAGGACTCGTGATCAATGAGCAGTTCTTC
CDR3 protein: CASSPTGLVINEQFF

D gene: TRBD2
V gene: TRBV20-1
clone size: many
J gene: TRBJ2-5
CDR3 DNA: TGCAGTGCTAGCTCCCCTAAACTAGCGAGCATAAGAGAGACCCAGTACTTC
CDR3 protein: CSASSPKLASIRETQYF

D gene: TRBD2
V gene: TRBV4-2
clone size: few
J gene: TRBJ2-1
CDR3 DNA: TGTGCCAGCAGCTTCACCGGGACTAGGGGCTACAATGAGCAGTTCTTC
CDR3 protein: CASSFTGTRGYNEQFF

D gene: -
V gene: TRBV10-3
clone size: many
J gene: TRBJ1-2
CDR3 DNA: TGTGCCATCAGTGAGTCGGGGGGCAGTCACTATGGCTACACCTTC
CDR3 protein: CAISESGGSHYGYTF

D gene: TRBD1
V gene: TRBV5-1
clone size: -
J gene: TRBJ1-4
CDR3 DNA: TGCGCCAGCAGTCTTAGGCCAGGGGGCTACTCAACTAATGAAAAACTGTTTTTT
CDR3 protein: CASSLRPGGYSTNEKLFF

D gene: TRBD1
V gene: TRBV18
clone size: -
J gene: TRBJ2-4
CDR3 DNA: TGTGCCAGCTCACCGGGGACAGCTTTAGTCAAAACCATTCAGTACTTC
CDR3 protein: CASSPGTALVKTIQYF

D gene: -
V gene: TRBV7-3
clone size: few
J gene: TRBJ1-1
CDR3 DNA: TGTGCCAGCAGCGTGGGCGGTGGGGGGAACACTGAAGCTTTCTTT
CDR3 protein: CASSVGGGGNTEAFF

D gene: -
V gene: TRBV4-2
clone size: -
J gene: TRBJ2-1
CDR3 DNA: TGTGCCAGCAGCCAAGATATGACAACATACAATGAGCAGTTCTTC
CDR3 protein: CASSQDMTTYNEQFF

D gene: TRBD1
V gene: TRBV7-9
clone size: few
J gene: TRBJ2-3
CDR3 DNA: TGTGCCAGCGGCGGTCTGACAGGGGGAGCAGATACGCAGTATTTT
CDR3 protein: CASGGLTGGADTQYF

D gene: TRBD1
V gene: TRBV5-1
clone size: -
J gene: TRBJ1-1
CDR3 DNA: TGCGCCAGCAGCTTGGTGGGGACAGCGTCCGACACTGAAGCTTTCTTT
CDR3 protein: CASSLVGTASDTEAFF

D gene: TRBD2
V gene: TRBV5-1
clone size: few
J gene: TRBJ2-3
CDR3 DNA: TGCGCCAGCAGCCCCGAAATAGCGGGGGGGCTCGGCACAGATACGCAGTATTTT
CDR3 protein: CASSPEIAGGLGTDTQYF

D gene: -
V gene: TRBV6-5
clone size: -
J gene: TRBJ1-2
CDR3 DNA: TGTGCCAGCAGCAACAGGGCTTATGGCTACACCTTC
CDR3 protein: CASSNRAYGYTF

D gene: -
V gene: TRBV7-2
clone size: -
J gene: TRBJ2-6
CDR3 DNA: TGTGCCAGCAGCAAGGACAGTACTGGGGCCAACGTCCTGACTTTC
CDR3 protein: CASSKDSTGANVLTF

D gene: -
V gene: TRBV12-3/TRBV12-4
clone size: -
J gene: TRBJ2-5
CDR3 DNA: TGTGCCAGCAGTGCCCAGGACCAAGAGACCCAGTACTTC
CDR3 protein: CASSAQDQETQYF

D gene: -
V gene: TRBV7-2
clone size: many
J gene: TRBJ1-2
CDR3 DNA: TGTGCCAGCAGCTTAGGCCTAAAACTTCGCAGGGATCGCTATGGCTACACCTTC
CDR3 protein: CASSLGLKLRRDRYGYTF

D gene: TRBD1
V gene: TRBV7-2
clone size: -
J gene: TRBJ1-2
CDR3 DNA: TGTGCCAGCAGCCCGGGACAGGGGCGACCCTATGGCTACACCTTC
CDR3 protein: CASSPGQGRPYGYTF

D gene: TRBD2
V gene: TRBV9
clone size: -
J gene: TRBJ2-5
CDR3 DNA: TGTGCCAGCAGCGTAGCCGCGTGGCTAGCGGGCGGGAATGAGCAGTACTTC
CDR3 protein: CASSVAAWLAGGNEQYF

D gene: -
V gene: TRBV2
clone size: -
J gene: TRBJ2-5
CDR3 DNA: TGTGCCAGCAGCCGATTAGTGCCTCAAGAGACCCAGTACTTC
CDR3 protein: CASSRLVPQETQYF

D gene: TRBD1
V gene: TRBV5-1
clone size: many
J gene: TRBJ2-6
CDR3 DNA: TGCGCCAGCAGCTCGGAAGGGGGCGGTGAGGCCAACGTCCTGACTTTC
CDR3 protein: CASSSEGGGEANVLTF

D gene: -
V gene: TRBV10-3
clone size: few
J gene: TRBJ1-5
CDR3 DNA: TGTGCCATCAGTGAGGGGGGATATAGCAATCAGCCCCAGCATTTT
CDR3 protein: CAISEGGYSNQPQHF

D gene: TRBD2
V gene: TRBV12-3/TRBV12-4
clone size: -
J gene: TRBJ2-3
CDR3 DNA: TGTGCCAGCAGTTTTAGCGGGGGGCCCACAGATGCGCAGTATTTT
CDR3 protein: CASSFSGGPTDAQYF

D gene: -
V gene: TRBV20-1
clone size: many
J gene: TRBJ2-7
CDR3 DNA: TGCAGTGCTAGGAAGACGGGAGTAGGAGCCTACGAGCAGTACTTC
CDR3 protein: CSARKTGVGAYEQYF

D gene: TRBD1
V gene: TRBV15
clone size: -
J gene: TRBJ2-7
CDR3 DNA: TGTGCCACCAGCCCTCGACAGGGAAAGTACGAGCGGTACTTC
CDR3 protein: CATSPRQGKYERYF

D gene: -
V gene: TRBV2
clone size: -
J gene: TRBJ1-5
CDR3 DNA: TGTGCCAGCAACGGGGCAGTTGGCAATCAGCCCCAGCATTTT
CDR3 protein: CASNGAVGNQPQHF

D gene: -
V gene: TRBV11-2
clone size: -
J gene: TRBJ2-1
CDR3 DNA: TGTGCCAGCAGCTTAGGGAAAATGCCGGGAAATCTGATCAATGAGCAGTTCTTC
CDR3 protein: CASSLGKMPGNLINEQFF

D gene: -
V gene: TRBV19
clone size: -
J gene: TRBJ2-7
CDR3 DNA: TGTGCCAGTAGTATGGGGGGAGTTTCCTACGAGCAGTACTTC
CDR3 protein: CASSMGGVSYEQYF

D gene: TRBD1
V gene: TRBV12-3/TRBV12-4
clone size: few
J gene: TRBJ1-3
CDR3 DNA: TGTGCCATCGGGGACAGGGGAAGAGGAAACACCATATATTTT
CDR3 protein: CAIGDRGRGNTIYF

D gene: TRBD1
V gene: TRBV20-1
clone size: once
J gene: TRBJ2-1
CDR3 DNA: TGCAGTGCTTACCGGGACAGGGGAGGCAATGAGCAGTTCTTC
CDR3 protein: CSAYRDRGGNEQFF

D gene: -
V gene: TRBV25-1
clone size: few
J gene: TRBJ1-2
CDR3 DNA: TGTGCCAGCAGTCGCGGAGGGCAGGGATACTATGGCTACACCTTC
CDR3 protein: CASSRGGQGYYGYTF

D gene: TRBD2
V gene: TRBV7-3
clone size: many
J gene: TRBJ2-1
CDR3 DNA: TGTGCCAGCAGCCCCCAAGGGACTAGCGGGTACAATGAGCAGTTCTTC
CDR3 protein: CASSPQGTSGYNEQFF

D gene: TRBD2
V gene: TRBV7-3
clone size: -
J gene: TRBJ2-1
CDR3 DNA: TGTGCCAGCAGCACCGAGGGGGGACTAGCGGGAACTGAGCAGTTCTTC
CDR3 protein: CASSTEGGLAGTEQFF

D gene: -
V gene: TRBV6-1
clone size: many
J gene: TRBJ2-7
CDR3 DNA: TGTGCCAGCAGCCGGACCGCGACCAACTACGAGCAGTACTTC
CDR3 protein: CASSRTATNYEQYF

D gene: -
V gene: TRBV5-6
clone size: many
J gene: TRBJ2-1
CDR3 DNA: TGTGCCAGCAGCTCCGGACAGGGAGGGTACAATGAGCAGTTCTTC
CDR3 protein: CASSSGQGGYNEQFF

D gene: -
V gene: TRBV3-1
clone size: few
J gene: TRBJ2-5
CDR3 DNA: TGTGCCAGCAGCCCCCGGGCCTCCGAGTCGGGCCAGTACTTC
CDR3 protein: CASSPRASESGQYF

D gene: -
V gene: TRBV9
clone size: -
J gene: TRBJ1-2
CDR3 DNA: TGTGCCAGCAGCGGGGACATCTATGGCTACACCTTC
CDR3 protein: CASSGDIYGYTF

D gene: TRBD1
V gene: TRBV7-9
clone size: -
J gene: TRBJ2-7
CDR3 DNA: TGTGCCAGCAGCACCGACAGGGGGGGAGTGTACGAGCAGTACTTC
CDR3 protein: CASSTDRGGVYEQYF

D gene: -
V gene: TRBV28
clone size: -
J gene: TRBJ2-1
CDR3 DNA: TGTGCCAGCAACACCTGTGGGTCGTCCTACAATGAGCAGTTCTTC
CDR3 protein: CASNTCGSSYNEQFF

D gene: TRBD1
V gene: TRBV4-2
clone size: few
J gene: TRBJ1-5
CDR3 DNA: TGTGCCAGCAGCCACACAGGGGTCGGCCAGCCCCAGCATTTT
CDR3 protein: CASSHTGVGQPQHF